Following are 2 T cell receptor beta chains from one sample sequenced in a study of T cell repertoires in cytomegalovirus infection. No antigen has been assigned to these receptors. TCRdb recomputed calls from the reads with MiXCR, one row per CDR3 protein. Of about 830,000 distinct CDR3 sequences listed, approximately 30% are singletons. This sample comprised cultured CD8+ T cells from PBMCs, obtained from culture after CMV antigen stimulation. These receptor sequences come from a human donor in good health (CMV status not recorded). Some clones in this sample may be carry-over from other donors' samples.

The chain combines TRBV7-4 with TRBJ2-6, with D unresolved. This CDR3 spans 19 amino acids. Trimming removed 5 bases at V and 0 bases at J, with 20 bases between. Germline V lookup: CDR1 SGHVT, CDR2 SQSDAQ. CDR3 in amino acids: CASSPRVRIISSGANVLTF. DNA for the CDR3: TGTGCCAGCAGCCCTAGAGTACGGATTATTAGCTCTGGGGCCAACGTCCTGACTTTC.

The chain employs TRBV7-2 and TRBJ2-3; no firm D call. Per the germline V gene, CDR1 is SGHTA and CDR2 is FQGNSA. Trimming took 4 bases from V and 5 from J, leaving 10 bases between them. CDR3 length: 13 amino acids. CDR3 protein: CASSSRQVDTQYF. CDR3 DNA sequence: TGTGCCAGCAGCTCCCGGCAGGTAGATACGCAGTATTTT.